The 16 T cell receptor beta chains presented below share a single source sample, sequenced in a study of CD8+CD57+ T cells in acquired aplastic anemia. Profiles of TCR beta VDJ and CDR3 were generated from a genomic DNA template. Each CDR3 protein is one row after TCRdb ran MiXCR on the reads. In the table there are over 150,000 distinct CDR3 sequences, 45% to 60% of which are singletons. Sequenced patients had shown CD8+CD57+ cell expansion by flow cytometry. The sequenced sample consisted of sorted CD4+, CD8+, or CD8+CD57+ T cells (not recorded which) from PBMCs. The receptors here all came from a human donor with aplastic anemia.

The chain carries TRBV2 and TRBJ2-3; 7 positions match TRBD1. CDR1 and CDR2 (germline): SNHLY, FYNNEI. V lost 8 bases, J lost 4 bases, and 12 bases stayed unmatched. The CDR3 is 15 amino acids. The CDR3 DNA reads TGTGCCAGCGTCGGGACAGTCCCAAACGCAGATACGCAGTATTTT. Amino acid sequence: CASVGTVPNADTQYF.

The J gene is TRBJ2-2, the V gene TRBV20-1, with 13 bases matching TRBD2. The CDR3 consists of 16 residues. Germline CDR1 is DFQATT and CDR2 is SNEGSKA (reference sequence). Trimming took 2 bases from V and 3 from J; bases not matched to a gene: 3. CDR3 bases: TGCAGTGCTAGAAAACTAGCGGGAGGGGACACCGGGGAGCTGTTTTTT. It codes for CSARKLAGGDTGELFF.

CDR3 nucleotides: TGCAGTGCTAGCGAAGGGGAGGGTTCACCCCTCCACTTT. Its translation is CSASEGEGSPLHF. The J gene is TRBJ1-6, the V gene TRBV20-1; D perhaps matches TRBD1 (5 bases). From germline, CDR1 is DFQATT and CDR2 SNEGSKA (reference sequence). The CDR3 runs to 13 residues. Trimming left V 3 bases short and J 9 bases short, with 12 bases between.

This clonotype was counted many times. This chain uses TRBV10-2 with TRBJ2-3, with 12 bases fitting TRBD1. This CDR3 has 17 amino acids. The J segment lost 3 bases and the V segment lost 1 base, leaving 5 bases of the junction unmatched. CDR1 is WSHSY, CDR2 SAAADI, per germline. CDR3 region: CASSEWAGQGATDTQYF. The CDR3 coding sequence is TGCGCCAGCAGTGAGTGGGCGGGACAGGGGGCAACAGATACGCAGTATTTT.

This clonotype was counted only a few times. The chain couples TRBV29-1 to TRBJ1-2; D not resolved. CDR1 and CDR2 (germline): SQVTM, ANQGSEA. The CDR3 is 12 residues long. Between the trimmed V and J ends, which lost 5 bases and 4 bases, there was a span of 11 bases. This CDR3 is CSVSLTVYGYTF. The CDR3 DNA reads TGCAGCGTTTCATTAACAGTCTATGGCTACACCTTC.

The chain employs TRBV7-2 and TRBJ2-7, with a tentative D call TRBD1 (6 bases). The CDR3 is made up of 15 amino acids. Germline V gene sequence: CDR1 SGHTA, CDR2 FQGNSA. The V end was cut by 1 base, the J end by 0 bases, with 10 bases between. The CDR3 reads CASSLVGASSYEQYF. CDR3 DNA sequence: TGTGCCAGCAGCTTAGTGGGGGCTAGCTCCTACGAGCAGTACTTC.

V and J are TRBV20-1 and TRBJ2-5, with D maybe TRBD1 (6 bases). This CDR3 is built from 12 residues. V lost 4 bases, J lost 5 bases, and 11 bases lay in between. Looked up from germline, CDR1 is DFQATT and CDR2 is SNEGSKA (reference sequence). The CDR3 protein is CSATGVVETQYF. Here the CDR3 DNA reads TGCAGTGCTACAGGGGTGGTGGAGACCCAGTACTTC.

This clonotype was counted between two and nine times. V gene TRBV24-1 combines with J gene TRBJ2-3; D remains unclear. The CDR3 has 12 amino acids. The germline gives CDR1 KGHDR, CDR2 SFDVKD. V lost 1 base and J lost 6, with 4 bases in between. The CDR3 spells CATSDLVDTQYF. The CDR3 bases are TGTGCCACCAGTGATTTAGTGGATACGCAGTATTTT.

In this sample, this clonotype turned up many times. The J gene is TRBJ1-5, the V gene TRBV20-1; D ambiguous. V lost 7 bases and J 1 base, leaving 17 bases between the germline ends. CDR1 is DFQATT, CDR2 SNEGSKA, per germline (reference sequence). The CDR3 covers 15 residues. The CDR3 bases are TGCAGTGTAGCCCCGAGGACTGCAAGCAATCAGCCCCAGCATTTT. It yields the protein CSVAPRTASNQPQHF.

The chain is built from TRBV7-2 and TRBJ2-2; D gene unclear. The CDR3 sequence is 13 residues long. Germline loops: CDR1 SGHTA, CDR2 FQGNSA. Between the trimmed V and J ends, which lost 4 bases and 5 bases, there was a span of 8 bases. CDR3 nucleotide sequence: TGTGCCAGCAGCTCAGGTTGGACCGGGGAGCTGTTTTTT. It encodes CASSSGWTGELFF.

This sequence joins TRBV10-3 and TRBJ1-4; 9 bases agree with TRBD1. CDR1 is ENHRY, CDR2 SYGVKD, per germline. Trimming at V came to 3 bases and at J to 8 bases, leaving 7 bases not matched to a gene. This CDR3 has 15 residues. CDR3 region: CAISDSGTGNEKLFF. CDR3 nucleotides: TGTGCCATCAGTGATTCCGGGACAGGGAACGAAAAACTGTTTTTT.

In DNA form, the CDR3 reads TGTGCCACCAGTGATCCCAATACGCAGTATTTT. This sequence encodes CATSDPNTQYF. This sequence joins TRBV24-1 and TRBJ2-3; D call uncertain. The germline V and J ends were trimmed by 3 bases and 7 bases, with 4 bases remaining between them. The CDR3 totals 11 residues. Germline values: CDR1 KGHDR, CDR2 SFDVKD.

This chain connects TRBV19 to TRBJ2-7; the D gene is possibly TRBD2 (6 bases). Germline V lookup: CDR1 LNHDA, CDR2 SQIVND (reference sequence). V lost 5 bases to trimming and J lost 2 bases, with 13 bases between them. CDR3 size: 14 residues. This CDR3 is CASSLQGGTYEQYF. In nucleotides, the CDR3 is TGTGCCAGTAGTTTGCAGGGCGGGACCTACGAGCAGTACTTC.

The chain uses TRBV2 and TRBJ1-6; no reliable D call. The germline gives CDR1 SNHLY, CDR2 FYNNEI. The V gene lost 6 bases and the J gene lost 10 bases, with 16 bases spanning the gap. There are 14 residues in the CDR3. The CDR3 loop is CASRTGNLWSPLHF. DNA of the CDR3: TGTGCCAGCAGAACTGGGAATCTGTGGTCACCCCTCCACTTT.

J is TRBJ1-2 and V is TRBV10-3, with 9 bases identical to TRBD1. There are 14 residues in the CDR3. Trimming cost V 0 bases and J 5 bases; bases outside gene matches: 1. Per the germline V gene, CDR1 is ENHRY and CDR2 is SYGVKD. The CDR3 protein is CAISESGTGYGYTF. The CDR3 DNA is TGTGCCATCAGTGAGTCTGGGACAGGGTATGGCTACACCTTC.

The table lists this clonotype with many counts. The V gene is TRBV7-2, the J gene TRBJ1-1; D unresolved. V lost 3 bases, J lost 4 bases, and 9 bases lay in between. Looked up from germline, CDR1 is SGHTA and CDR2 is FQGNSA. The CDR3 is 13 amino acids. This CDR3 is CASSLFGSTEAFF. The CDR3 DNA reads as TGTGCCAGCAGCTTGTTTGGGAGCACTGAAGCTTTCTTT. The complete variable domain, with remaining parts taken from reference TRBV7-2 and TRBJ1-1, reads GAGVSQSPSNKVTEKGKDVELRCDPISGHTALYWYRQSLGQGLEFLIYFQGNSAPDKSGLPSDRFSAERTGGSVSTLTIQRTQQEDSAVYLCASSLFGSTEAFFGQGTRLTVV.